This T cell receptor (beta chain) emerged from a study of T cell responses to AZD1222 COVID-19 vaccine. Study findings and constraints: The donor cohort was predominantly white British with a female majority, and clonal diversity may have been underestimated. Among AZD1222 vaccinees, only five or six were seropositive at baseline.

V lost 4 bases, J lost 6 bases, and 9 bases lay in between. CDR1 and CDR2 (germline): MNHEY, SVGAGI. CDR3 length: 13 residues. In this sample, this clone turned up once. Its antigen remains unidentified. Libraries were prepared by immunoSEQ multiplex PCR; TCRdb keeps only in-frame clonotypes and omits some of them. Here the sample spans roughly 51,000 clones, 89% being singletons. The rearrangement links TRBV6-5 to TRBJ2-2; D gene unclear. The receptor was derived from an adult who received the AZD1222 COVID-19 vaccine. Sequenced here: peripheral blood, sampled 28 days after the second AZD1222 dose. In nucleotides, the CDR3 is TGTGCCAGCAGTTCCTCCGTGCCCGGGGAGCTGTTTTTT. Protein product: CASSSSVPGELFF.